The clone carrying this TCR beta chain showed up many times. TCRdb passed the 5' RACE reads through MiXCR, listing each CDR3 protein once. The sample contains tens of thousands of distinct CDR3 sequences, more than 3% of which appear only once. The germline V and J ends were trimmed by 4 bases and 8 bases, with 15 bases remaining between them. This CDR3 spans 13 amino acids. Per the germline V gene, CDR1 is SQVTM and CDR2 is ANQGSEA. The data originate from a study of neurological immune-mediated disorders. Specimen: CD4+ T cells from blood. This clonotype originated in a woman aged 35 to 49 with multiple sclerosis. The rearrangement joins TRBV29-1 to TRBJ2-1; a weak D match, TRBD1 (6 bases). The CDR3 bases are TGCAGCGTTGGTAGGGTGTACAGGGATGAGCAGTTCTTC. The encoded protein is CSVGRVYRDEQFF.